The sample holds one count of the clone carrying this T cell receptor beta chain. The data belong to a study of blood T cell repertoires in COVID-19. About the study: Both acute and convalescent COVID-19 samples were obtained from the United States, Italy and Spain. In each case, the material was cDNA or gDNA derived from T cells, B-cell-depleted T cells, or PBMCs.

The CDR3 runs to 15 residues. The V end lost 4 bases, the J end lost 8 bases, and 20 bases lay between the germline ends. The V gene's germline CDR1 is LNHDA and CDR2 SQIVND (reference sequence). Original processing methods: Researchers report that nucleated cell counts were estimated from reference gene primer amplification. TCRdb's copy holds only in-frame clones and misses some; the assay was immunoSEQ multiplex PCR. V and J calls and clone size are as listed in that table; D and trimming were resolved from the DNA. Altogether around 220,000 clones are present, approximately 79% being singletons, with the ten largest covering 4.9%.

The origin of this receptor is a woman of 80 years or more with active or convalescent COVID-19. Specimen: peripheral blood. The chain is built from TRBV19 and TRBJ1-2; no reliable D call. CDR3 protein: CASSRPIPGPTGYTF. The DNA for the CDR3 is TGTGCCAGTAGTAGGCCCATCCCGGGTCCAACCGGCTACACCTTC.